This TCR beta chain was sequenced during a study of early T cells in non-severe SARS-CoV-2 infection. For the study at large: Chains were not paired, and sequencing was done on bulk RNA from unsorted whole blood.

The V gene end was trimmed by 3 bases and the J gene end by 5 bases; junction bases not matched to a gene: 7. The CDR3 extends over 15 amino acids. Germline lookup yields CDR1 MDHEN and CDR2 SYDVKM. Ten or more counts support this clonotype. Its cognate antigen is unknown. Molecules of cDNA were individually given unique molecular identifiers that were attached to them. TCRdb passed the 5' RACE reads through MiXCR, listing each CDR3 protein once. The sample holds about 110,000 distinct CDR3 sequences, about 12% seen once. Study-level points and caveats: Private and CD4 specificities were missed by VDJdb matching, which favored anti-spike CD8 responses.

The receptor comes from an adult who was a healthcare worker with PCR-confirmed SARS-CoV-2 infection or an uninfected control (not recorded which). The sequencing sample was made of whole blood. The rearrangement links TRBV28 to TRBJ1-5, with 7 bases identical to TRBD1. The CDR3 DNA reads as TGTGCCAGCAGTTTGGGAGGACAGGCCTATCAGCCCCAGCATTTT. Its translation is CASSLGGQAYQPQHF.